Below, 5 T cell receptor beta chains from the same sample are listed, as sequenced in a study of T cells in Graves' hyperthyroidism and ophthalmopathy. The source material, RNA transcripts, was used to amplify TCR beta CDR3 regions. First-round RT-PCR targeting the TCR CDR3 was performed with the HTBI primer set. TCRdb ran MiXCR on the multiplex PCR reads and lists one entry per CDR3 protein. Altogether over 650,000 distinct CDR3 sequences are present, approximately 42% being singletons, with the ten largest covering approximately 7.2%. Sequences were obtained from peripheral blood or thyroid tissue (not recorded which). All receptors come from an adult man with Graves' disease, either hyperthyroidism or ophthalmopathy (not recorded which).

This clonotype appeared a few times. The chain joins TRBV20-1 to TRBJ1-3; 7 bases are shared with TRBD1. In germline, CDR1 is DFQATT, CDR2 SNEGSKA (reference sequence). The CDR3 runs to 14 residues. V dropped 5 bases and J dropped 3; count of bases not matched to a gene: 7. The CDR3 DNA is TGCAGTGCTGCACAGGGGCTGGGTGGAAACACCATATATTTT. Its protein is CSAAQGLGGNTIYF.

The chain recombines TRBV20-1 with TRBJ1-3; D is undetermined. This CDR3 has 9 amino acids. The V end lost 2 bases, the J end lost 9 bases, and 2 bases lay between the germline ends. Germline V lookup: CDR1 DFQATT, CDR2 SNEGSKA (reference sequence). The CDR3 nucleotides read TGCAGTGCTAGAAGCACCATATATTTT. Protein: CSARSTIYF.

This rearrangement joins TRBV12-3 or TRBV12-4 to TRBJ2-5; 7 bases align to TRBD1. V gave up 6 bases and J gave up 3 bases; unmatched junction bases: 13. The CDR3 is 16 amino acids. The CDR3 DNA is TGTGCCAGCAGCCATTCAGACCAGGGGGTGAAAGAGACCCAGTACTTC. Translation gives CASSHSDQGVKETQYF.

The CDR3, as DNA: TGTGCCAGCAGCTCAAGGGTGGGAGGGAAGGAGACCCAGTACTTC. Amino acid sequence: CASSSRVGGKETQYF. The rearrangement uses TRBV7-8 and TRBJ2-7; the match to TRBD2 covers 7 bases. The DNA end favors TRBJ2-5, so the J call may be wrong. Germline lookup yields CDR1 SGHVS and CDR2 FQNEAQ. The CDR3 covers 15 residues.

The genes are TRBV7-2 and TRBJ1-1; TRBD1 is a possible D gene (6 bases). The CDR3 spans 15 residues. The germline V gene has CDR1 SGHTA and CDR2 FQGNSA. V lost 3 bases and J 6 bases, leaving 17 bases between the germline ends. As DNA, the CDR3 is TGTGCCAGCAGCTTGCGGACAGCAGGTCGTTCTGAAGCTTTCTTT. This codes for CASSLRTAGRSEAFF.